This T cell receptor beta chain was recorded in a study of early T cells in non-severe SARS-CoV-2 infection. About the research overall: Sequenced material consisted of bulk RNA (from unsorted whole blood), and chains were unpaired. Study results and caveats: Private and CD4 specificities were missed by VDJdb matching, skewed to anti-spike CD8.

The table lists this clonotype with a few counts. The antigen remains unidentified. V was cut by 5 bases and J by 4 bases, with 11 bases left in between. CDR1 is SGHTA, CDR2 FQGNSA, per germline. This CDR3 comprises 13 residues. Separate cDNA molecules each had unique molecular identifiers attached to them. TCRdb used MiXCR to reprocess the 5' RACE reads, holding one entry per CDR3 protein. Here the sample spans about 48,000 distinct CDR3 sequences, 8.5% to 10% being singletons. Sequencing was carried out using whole blood. This chain connects TRBV7-2 to TRBJ1-2; a weak D match, TRBD1 (6 bases). This receptor was identified in an adult who was a healthcare worker with PCR-confirmed SARS-CoV-2 infection or an uninfected control (not recorded which). The CDR3 nucleotides are TGTGCCAGCAGCCCTTTGGGGGCCTATGGCTACACCTTC. Its protein product is CASSPLGAYGYTF.